The 23 T cell receptor beta chains presented below share a single source sample, sequenced in a study of CXCR3-negative and CXCR3-positive naive CD8 T cells. The TRB libraries of cDNA were built by UMI-labeled 5' RACE. With the 5' RACE reads reprocessed, TCRdb shows one record per CDR3 protein and no DNA. In all, the sample yields around 47,000 distinct CDR3 sequences. Sample: memory CD8+ T cells from blood. The receptors come from a human donor in good health. Some clones in this sample may be carry-over from other donors' samples.

The genes are TRBV28 and TRBJ2-7; the TCRdb call, TRBD1, lacks DNA for checking. Germline V lookup: CDR1 MDHEN, CDR2 SYDVKM. CDR3 length: 15 amino acids. The CDR3 region is CASSSPPWGSYEQYF.

V and J are TRBV7-9 and TRBJ2-1; TCRdb picks TRBD1, but there is no DNA to check that call. This CDR3 spans 14 amino acids. Germline values: CDR1 SEHNR, CDR2 FQNEAQ (reference sequence). CDR3 sequence reads: CASSSGTFPNEQFF. The full variable domain, with the rest looked up from reference TRBV7-9 and TRBJ2-1, is DTGVSQNPRHKITKRGQNVTFRCDPISEHNRLYWYRQTLGQGPEFLTYFQNEAQLEKSRLLSDRFSAERPKGSFSTLEIQRTEQGDSAMYLCASSSGTFPNEQFFGPGTRLTVL.

The chain couples TRBV7-6 to TRBJ2-5; TCRdb picks TRBD2, but there is no DNA to check that call. CDR3 length: 14 residues. Germline CDR1 SGHVS, CDR2 FNYEAQ. The CDR3: CASSSWASGETQYF.

The chain is built from TRBV5-5 and TRBJ2-2; TCRdb picks TRBD2, but there is no DNA to check that call. Per the germline V gene, CDR1 is SGHKS and CDR2 is YYEKEE (reference sequence). The CDR3 covers 15 residues. The CDR3 sequence is CASSASGNVFGELFF.

V gene TRBV27 combines with J gene TRBJ2-3; TCRdb picks TRBD1, but there is no DNA to check that call. Looked up from germline, CDR1 is MNHEY and CDR2 is SMNVEV (reference sequence). This CDR3 region has 16 residues. CDR3 residues: CASSLASRGTTDTQYF.

The V call is TRBV7-9, the J call TRBJ2-5; TCRdb's D call, TRBD1, is unchecked because there is no DNA. Germline V gives CDR1 SEHNR, CDR2 FQNEAQ (reference sequence). The CDR3 is 16 residues long. The CDR3: CASSSPPRDRGETQCF.

The genes are TRBV5-1 and TRBJ1-1; TCRdb's D gene call, TRBD1, goes unchecked for lack of DNA. The CDR3 is made up of 13 amino acids. Germline-derived CDR1 and CDR2 are SGHRS and YFSETQ. The CDR3 sequence: CASSRSQGTEAFF.

This chain connects TRBV6-5 to TRBJ1-2; no DNA is available, so the TRBD1 call from TCRdb remains unchecked. Germline CDR1 MNHEY, CDR2 SVGAGI. CDR3 size: 12 residues. CDR3 amino acids: CASRGQGDGYTF.

The chain employs TRBV28 and TRBJ1-6; as DNA is missing, the TRBD1 call by TCRdb cannot be tested. This CDR3 comprises 14 residues. Per germline, CDR1 MDHEN and CDR2 SYDVKM. The CDR3 region is CASKGAALDSPLHF.

The chain combines TRBV6-4 with TRBJ2-3; as DNA is missing, the TRBD2 call by TCRdb cannot be tested. Germline lookup yields CDR1 MRHNA and CDR2 SNTAGT. This CDR3 is built from 19 residues. CDR3 region: CASSEAGGGESGLSDTQYF.

J is TRBJ2-1 and V is TRBV12-3 or TRBV12-4. This CDR3 has 14 amino acids. CDR3 residues: CASSLGRIYNEQFF.

The chain joins TRBV13 to TRBJ2-1. This CDR3 has 12 residues. Germline assignment: CDR1 PRHDT and CDR2 FYEKMQ (reference sequence). This chain's CDR3 is CASSLGKGEQFF.

This sequence joins TRBV27 and TRBJ1-6. CDR3 length: 14 amino acids. Germline V lookup: CDR1 MNHEY, CDR2 SMNVEV (reference sequence). CDR3 loop: CASSLTGGGSPLHF.

V gene TRBV28 combines with J gene TRBJ1-1. Germline CDR1 MDHEN, CDR2 SYDVKM. The CDR3 is 15 residues long. CDR3: CASSLSPYMNTEAFF.

Measured by frequency, this clonotype is medium-sized. The chain joins TRBV7-8 to TRBJ2-5; TCRdb's assignment of TRBD1 cannot be checked, as there is no DNA. CDR1 and CDR2 from the germline V gene are SGHVS and FQNEAQ. The CDR3 runs to 15 residues. The CDR3 reads CASSLRGGSGETQYF. The whole variable domain, filled in from reference TRBV7-8 and TRBJ2-5, reads GAGVSQSPRYKVAKRGQDVALRCDPISGHVSLFWYQQALGQGPEFLTYFQNEAQLDKSGLPSDRFFAERPEGSVSTLKIQRTQQEDSAVYLCASSLRGGSGETQYFGPGTRLLVL.

The chain joins TRBV29-1 to TRBJ2-7; TCRdb calls TRBD2, which cannot be checked without DNA. CDR3 length: 13 amino acids. Germline CDR1 SQVTM, CDR2 ANQGSEA. The CDR3 region is CSVGTSASYEQYF.

This chain links TRBV28 with TRBJ2-7; TCRdb outputs TRBD1, but without DNA this stays unchecked. Germline V gives CDR1 MDHEN, CDR2 SYDVKM. This CDR3 region has 16 residues. This CDR3 reads CASSLGTLGADYEQYF. The variable domain in full, with the rest retrieved from reference TRBV28 and TRBJ2-7, is DVKVTQSSRYLVKRTGEKVFLECVQDMDHENMFWYRQDPGLGLRLIYFSYDVKMKEKGDIPEGYSVSREKKERFSLILESASTNQTSMYLCASSLGTLGADYEQYFGPGTRLTVT.

The chain employs TRBV11-2 and TRBJ2-1; TCRdb designates TRBD1, a call that cannot be tested without DNA. The germline CDR1 and CDR2 sequences are SGHAT and FQNNGV. The CDR3 runs 17 residues. The CDR3 loop is CASSFGRGGTSYNEQFF.

The chain combines TRBV29-1 with TRBJ2-4; TCRdb names TRBD1, which stays unverified in the absence of DNA. The CDR3 covers 13 residues. Germline CDR1 and CDR2: SQVTM and ANQGSEA. CDR3 residues: CSAVGQPKNIQYF.

The V gene is TRBV7-9, the J gene TRBJ2-1; TCRdb's D call, TRBD2, is unchecked because there is no DNA. Looked up from germline, CDR1 is SEHNR and CDR2 is FQNEAQ (reference sequence). This CDR3 has 16 residues. CDR3 protein: CASSRVRGGPYNEQFF. Drawing the rest from reference TRBV7-9 and TRBJ2-1, the complete variable domain is DTGVSQNPRHKITKRGQNVTFRCDPISEHNRLYWYRQTLGQGPEFLTYFQNEAQLEKSRLLSDRFSAERPKGSFSTLEIQRTEQGDSAMYLCASSRVRGGPYNEQFFGPGTRLTVL.

The genes are TRBV29-1 and TRBJ1-1; TCRdb designates TRBD1, a call that cannot be tested without DNA. There are 13 residues in the CDR3. CDR1 is SQVTM and CDR2 is ANQGSEA in the germline V gene. CDR3 residues: CSVEVRANTEAFF. The variable domain in full, with the rest retrieved from reference TRBV29-1 and TRBJ1-1, is SAVISQKPSRDICQRGTSLTIQCQVDSQVTMMFWYRQQPGQSLTLIATANQGSEATYESGFVIDKFPISRPNLTFSTLTVSNMSPEDSSIYLCSVEVRANTEAFFGQGTRLTVV.

This chain links TRBV20-1 with TRBJ1-2; with no DNA, the TCRdb D assignment of TRBD1 cannot be verified. This CDR3 has 15 amino acids. Germline assignment: CDR1 DFQATT and CDR2 SNEGSKA (reference sequence). The CDR3 region is CSARALPPGTYGYTF.

The chain joins TRBV4-2 to TRBJ2-7. The CDR3 length is 15 residues. CDR1 and CDR2 from the germline V gene are LGHNA and YNFKEQ. The CDR3 reads CASSQDSDSSHEQYF.